This T cell receptor (beta chain) originates from a study of T cell responses to AZD1222 COVID-19 vaccine (dated by TCRdb to the early 2020s). For the study in its entirety: AZD1222 recipients given second doses at about 4 weeks or at about 12 weeks were pooled, since spike-specific TCR depth and breadth were not found to differ between the two schedules. Enrollment into the trials was organized by age into subgroups of 18-55, 56-69 and 70-plus years, and those subgroups contained approximately 150, 30 and 60 TCR-sequenced participants, respectively. A total of roughly 240 trial participants underwent TCR sequencing, of whom some 210 received two doses of AZD1222 and around 26 received two doses of the MenACWY control vaccine. The paper as a whole reports these results and caveats: Because no day 14 peak-response samples were available, the repertoires could be characterized only after the peak T cell response. Participants were mostly white British and included more females than males, and it was suggested by the authors that clonal diversity may have been underestimated. Conclusions about previously exposed vaccinees were limited because only six AZD1222 recipients were SARS-CoV-2 seropositive at baseline. In the small 56-69-year group, the increase in depth fell short of significance, most likely because of low power. A significant rise in spike-specific TCR breadth and depth was observed after two AZD1222 doses relative to day 0 and relative to MenACWY recipients. Reportedly, almost half of the unique spike-specific TCRs recognized epitopes lying outside the regions that are mutated in the B.1.351 and B.1.1.7 variants. CD4 TCRs associated with the vaccine covered the entire spike protein, and the dominant responses were in regions 160-218 and 743-854.

About this clone itself: The target of this receptor is not known. Within one base of it there is no much larger clone, and no base qualities were kept.

The junction carries 15 bases between V and J, which are trimmed by 8 bases and 7 bases respectively. The CDR3 covers 12 residues, taking in both the cysteine and the phenylalanine. CDR3 DNA is the only sequence kept; it has 36 bases, read in frame from the first base. CDR1 and CDR2 are drawn from the germline V gene (reference sequence): WNHNN, SYGVQD. The time point label corresponds to: baseline before first vaccination. Samples from vaccinated people were obtained from the UK trials COV001 and COV002, which included a single-blind randomized controlled phase 2/3 trial of AZD1222 (ChAdOx1 nCoV-19) in healthy adults. Trial participant PBMC samples were collected at day 0 and day 28 after the second dose for TCRbeta chain sequencing. The CDR3 regions of human TCRbeta chains were analyzed by immunosequencing. The paper's data handling went like this. TCRs in the repertoires were matched against a reference library of SARS-CoV-2-specific TCRs that had been generated with the MIRA antigen-specificity platform. Breadth was defined as the fraction of unique TCRs that were SARS-CoV-2-associated, and depth was defined as the fraction of total T cells that were SARS-CoV-2-associated. Using the MIRA data, every spike-specific TCR was mapped to the spike region that the TCR reacted to and assigned to either a CD4 or a CD8 class. Log10-transformed breadth and depth values were compared by one-way ANOVA with Sidak's multiple comparisons tests. TCRdb carries this immuneACCESS record with in-frame sequences only. Its versions omit some clonotypes, under half of them owing to an unresolved V gene in the studies checked, with the rest unexplained. Clonal size and the V and J genes are those of that table, whereas D and trimming came from the DNA. The sample records 110,000 to 150,000 clones, approximately 90% of which are singletons. The top ten constitute around 2.7% of the sample.

The clonotype was recovered from an adult in good health. This sample comprised peripheral blood, obtained on day 0 of AZD1222 vaccination. This sequence uses TRBV10-1 and TRBJ2-7; the D gene is perhaps TRBD1, from 5 matching bases. The bases are TGCGCCAGCTCCCCAGGGCCTCTTGAGCAGTACTTC. This codes for CASSPGPLEQYF.